These 19 T cell receptor beta chains originate from one sample sequenced in a study of cytomegalovirus exposure and HLA in healthy donors. The PCR was carried out with 60 Vbeta primers and 13 Jbeta primers. The table came from immunoSEQ multiplex PCR; TCRdb's copy has only in-frame clones and leaves some out. Of under 250,000 clones in the sample, over 80% were seen once. The sequencing input was PBMCs. All receptors derive from a woman aged 50 to 65 in good health and CMV-seropositive.

The rearrangement joins TRBV30 to TRBJ1-6; TRBD1 matches 8 bases. Germline V gives CDR1 GTSNPN, CDR2 SVGIG (reference sequence). Trimming at V came to 8 bases and at J to 8 bases, leaving 11 bases not matched to a gene. This CDR3 spans 14 amino acids. CDR3 loop: CAGRLRGLDSPLHF. The CDR3 region has the DNA TGTGCCGGACGCCTCAGGGGGCTAGATTCACCCCTCCACTTT.

The rearrangement uses TRBV5-1 and TRBJ1-2; 8 bases fit TRBD1. The CDR3 length is 14 residues. J was trimmed by 7 bases and V by 3 bases; bases with no gene match: 8. The germline V gene encodes CDR1 SGHRS and CDR2 YFSETQ. CDR3 DNA: TGCGCCAGCAGCTACTCGACAGGGGTTGGTGGCTACACCTTC. Protein product: CASSYSTGVGGYTF. The full variable domain, its missing parts supplied by reference TRBV5-1 and TRBJ1-2, is KAGVTQTPRYLIKTRGQQVTLSCSPISGHRSVSWYQQTPGQGLQFLFEYFSETQRNKGNFPGRFSGRQFSNSRSEMNVSTLELGDSALYLCASSYSTGVGGYTFGSGTRLTVV.

V gene TRBV30 combines with J gene TRBJ1-3, with no clear D. This CDR3 spans 13 amino acids. V lost 4 bases, J lost 0 bases, and 7 bases lay in between. Per the germline V gene, CDR1 is GTSNPN and CDR2 is SVGIG (reference sequence). CDR3 sequence: CAWTRSSGNTIYF. DNA of the CDR3: TGTGCCTGGACGAGGAGCTCTGGAAACACCATATATTTT.

This rearrangement joins TRBV28 to TRBJ1-1, with D unresolved. V was shortened by 6 bases and J by 2 bases, with 16 bases between the two germline ends. The CDR3 runs to 15 residues. The germline gives CDR1 MDHEN, CDR2 SYDVKM. In DNA, the CDR3 is TGTGCCAGCAGCCCTCCCGGGATAACAAACACTGAAGCTTTCTTT. This sequence encodes CASSPPGITNTEAFF. Combining the CDR3 with reference TRBV28 and TRBJ1-1 gives the whole variable domain DVKVTQSSRYLVKRTGEKVFLECVQDMDHENMFWYRQDPGLGLRLIYFSYDVKMKEKGDIPEGYSVSREKKERFSLILESASTNQTSMYLCASSPPGITNTEAFFGQGTRLTVV.

The chain is built from TRBV9 and TRBJ2-5; the match to TRBD1 covers 7 bases. Germline lookup yields CDR1 SGDLS and CDR2 YYNGEE. The ends lost 3 bases at V and 1 base at J; junction bases unmatched: 3. The CDR3 covers 14 residues. The CDR3 region has the DNA TGTGCCAGCAGCGAGGGGGACAGCCAAGAGACCCAGTACTTC. Its protein is CASSEGDSQETQYF.

The chain couples TRBV11-3 to TRBJ2-2; 8 bases are shared with TRBD1. The ends lost 5 bases at V and 2 bases at J; junction bases unmatched: 7. Looked up from germline, CDR1 is SGHNT and CDR2 is YENEEA. This CDR3 region has 16 residues. The CDR3 reads CASSHRDRGNTGELFF. The CDR3 nucleotides read TGTGCCAGCAGCCATCGTGACAGGGGAAACACCGGGGAGCTGTTTTTT.

The chain uses TRBV10-1 and TRBJ2-2; TRBD1 matches 7 bases. Germline CDR1 WNHNN, CDR2 SYGVQD (reference sequence). The V and J ends lost 7 bases and 6 bases, in that order; junction bases with no gene match: 2. This CDR3 region has 12 residues. CDR3 residues: CASKGTAGELFF. The CDR3 DNA reads TGCGCCAGCAAAGGGACAGCCGGGGAGCTGTTTTTT.

The rearrangement uses TRBV4-1 and TRBJ2-5, with TRBD2 matching 9 bases. Germline assignment: CDR1 MGHRA and CDR2 YSYEKL. This CDR3 has 16 residues. Trimming took 5 bases from V and 3 from J; bases not matched to a gene: 10. DNA of the CDR3: TGCGCCAGCAGCAAGTTAGCGGGGGCCATGAAAGAGACCCAGTACTTC. It is translated as CASSKLAGAMKETQYF.

This chain uses TRBV4-2 with TRBJ1-5, with unresolved D. The CDR3 contains 14 residues. Trimming left V 3 bases short and J 0 bases short, with 6 bases between. The V gene's germline CDR1 is LGHNA and CDR2 YNFKEQ. CDR3 sequence: CASSHGDSNQPQHF. As DNA, the CDR3 is TGTGCCAGCAGCCATGGAGATAGCAATCAGCCCCAGCATTTT.

V gene TRBV6-5 combines with J gene TRBJ2-2, with D uncertain. The V and J ends lost 9 bases and 6 bases respectively, with 14 bases between them. The CDR3 runs 13 residues. CDR1 MNHEY and CDR2 SVGAGI come from the germline V gene. CDR3 residues: CASRSPPAGELFF. CDR3 in DNA: TGTGCCAGTCGGAGTCCCCCGGCCGGGGAGCTGTTTTTT.

The chain carries TRBV5-6 and TRBJ1-3; D is unclear. CDR3 length equals 12 residues. Trimming shortened V by 4 bases and J by 4 bases, and 6 bases separated the two germline ends. Germline V lookup: CDR1 SGHDT, CDR2 YYEEEE. The CDR3 here is CASSRGGNTIYF. In DNA form, the CDR3 reads TGTGCCAGCAGCCGAGGGGGAAACACCATATATTTT.

The chain combines TRBV4-1 with TRBJ2-3, with TRBD2 identical over 12 bases. Germline V gives CDR1 MGHRA, CDR2 YSYEKL. CDR3 length: 17 residues. The V segment lost 1 base and the J segment 7 bases; nucleotides outside the gene matches: 9. CDR3 sequence reads: CASSQAPLAGGVYTQYF. In DNA, the CDR3 is TGCGCCAGCAGCCAAGCCCCCCTAGCGGGGGGGGTTTATACGCAGTATTTT.

The chain uses TRBV2 and TRBJ1-5; maybe TRBD1 (6 bases). This CDR3 is built from 16 residues. The V and J ends lost 1 base and 0 bases respectively, with 10 bases between them. Germline lookup yields CDR1 SNHLY and CDR2 FYNNEI. CDR3 DNA: TGTGCCAGCAGTGAAGGGACAGCTTATAGCAATCAGCCCCAGCATTTT. Protein: CASSEGTAYSNQPQHF.

The J gene is TRBJ2-7, the V gene TRBV5-5, with TRBD1 as a possible D gene (6 bases). Germline loops: CDR1 SGHKS, CDR2 YYEKEE (reference sequence). Trimming pared 4 bases from V and 1 base from J, leaving 18 bases between. The CDR3 contains 16 residues. The CDR3 protein is CASSRTGTRASYEQYF. Written as DNA, the CDR3 is TGTGCCAGCAGCCGAACCGGGACAAGGGCTTCCTACGAGCAGTACTTC.

The V and J genes are TRBV7-2 and TRBJ2-5; 8 bases match TRBD2. This CDR3 spans 15 amino acids. In germline, CDR1 is SGHTA, CDR2 FQGNSA. Trimming took 4 bases from V and 0 from J; bases not matched to a gene: 4. The CDR3 DNA reads as TGTGCCAGCAGCTCGGGACTAGGGTACCAAGAGACCCAGTACTTC. This translates into CASSSGLGYQETQYF.

J is TRBJ1-1 and V is TRBV30, with D unclear. V was cut by 5 bases and J by 5 bases, with 21 bases left in between. Germline loops: CDR1 GTSNPN, CDR2 SVGIG (reference sequence). The CDR3 runs to 15 residues. The CDR3 DNA reads TGTGCCTGGGATCGAGACGAAGGAGAACGGACTGAAGCTTTCTTT. It translates to CAWDRDEGERTEAFF.

The chain recombines TRBV4-1 with TRBJ1-1; D unclear. CDR1 and CDR2 (germline): MGHRA, YSYEKL. Trimming removed 3 bases from V and 2 bases from J, with 19 bases in between. There are 17 residues in the CDR3. The CDR3 sequence is CASSQKLGSRANTEAFF. DNA of the CDR3: TGCGCCAGCAGCCAGAAGCTTGGGTCGAGGGCTAACACTGAAGCTTTCTTT.

The V gene is TRBV9, the J gene TRBJ1-2; D not certain. The CDR3 spans 15 residues. V shed 3 bases and J shed 7 bases, with 19 bases lying between them. Germline V gives CDR1 SGDLS, CDR2 YYNGEE. The CDR3 loop reads CASSALSTAEGGYTF. The DNA of the CDR3 is TGTGCCAGCAGCGCCCTTTCCACGGCAGAGGGTGGCTACACCTTC. The full variable domain, rest sourced from reference TRBV9 and TRBJ1-2, is DSGVTQTPKHLITATGQRVTLRCSPRSGDLSVYWYQQSLDQGLQFLIQYYNGEERAKGNILERFSAQQFPDLHSELNLSSLELGDSALYFCASSALSTAEGGYTFGSGTRLTVV.

V gene TRBV9 combines with J gene TRBJ2-5; tentative D call: TRBD2 (5 bases). Trimming took 6 bases from V and 5 from J, leaving 14 bases between them. Per the germline V gene, CDR1 is SGDLS and CDR2 is YYNGEE. This CDR3 region has 13 residues. The CDR3 protein is CASKTRAWETQYF. CDR3 bases: TGTGCCAGCAAAACGAGGGCTTGGGAGACCCAGTACTTC.